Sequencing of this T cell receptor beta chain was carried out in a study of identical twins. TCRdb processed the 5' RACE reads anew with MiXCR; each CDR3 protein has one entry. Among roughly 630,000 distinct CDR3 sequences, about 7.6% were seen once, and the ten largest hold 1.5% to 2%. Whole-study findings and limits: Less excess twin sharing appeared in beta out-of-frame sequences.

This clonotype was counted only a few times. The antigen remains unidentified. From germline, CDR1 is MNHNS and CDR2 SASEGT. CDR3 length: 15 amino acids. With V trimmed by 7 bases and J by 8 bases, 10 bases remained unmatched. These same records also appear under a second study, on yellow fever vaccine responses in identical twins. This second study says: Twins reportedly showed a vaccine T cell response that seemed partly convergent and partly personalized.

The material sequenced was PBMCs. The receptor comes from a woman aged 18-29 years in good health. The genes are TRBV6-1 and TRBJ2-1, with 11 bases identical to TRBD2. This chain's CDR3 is CASIRLAGGRDEQFF. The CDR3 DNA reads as TGTGCCAGCATCCGGCTAGCGGGAGGAAGGGATGAGCAGTTCTTC.